One and the same sample provided the 25 T cell receptor beta chains below, sequenced in a study of T-cell reconstitution after alpha-beta-depleted transplantation in children. Using unique molecular identifiers, the investigators prepared the TCRbeta library. TCRdb used MiXCR to reprocess the PCR reads, holding one entry per CDR3 protein. The table has approximately 230,000 distinct CDR3 sequences, more than 20% seen once. Sequencing used PBMCs, mostly from graft donor cells, obtained 360 days after TCRalphabeta/CD19-depleted stem cell transplant. These receptors all stem from a female patient between 2 and 15 years old who had a stem cell transplant for congenital amegakaryocytic thrombocytopenia, so the T cells may come from the graft donor.

The table lists this clonotype with a few counts. The DNA for the CDR3 is TGCGCCAGCAGCCACCCCGACAGGGGCAATCAGCCCCAGCATTTT. The encoded protein is CASSHPDRGNQPQHF. The chain combines TRBV4-1 with TRBJ1-5; 7 bases agree with TRBD1. This CDR3 spans 15 amino acids. Germline trimming cut 3 bases from V and 2 bases from J; bases unmatched to any gene: 4. Germline-derived CDR1 and CDR2 are MGHRA and YSYEKL.

The chain uses TRBV5-1 and TRBJ2-3; the match to TRBD2 covers 10 bases. CDR1 and CDR2 (germline): SGHRS, YFSETQ. The ends lost 3 bases at V and 4 bases at J; junction bases unmatched: 8. The CDR3 runs 16 residues. In DNA, the CDR3 is TGCGCCAGCAGCTCGGCCGTAGCGGGGGGAGCAGATACGCAGTATTTT. Translation: CASSSAVAGGADTQYF.

This clonotype has just a few counts. The rearrangement joins TRBV12-3 or TRBV12-4 to TRBJ2-1, with TRBD2 identical over 9 bases. Germline trimming cut 0 bases from V and 16 bases from J; bases unmatched to any gene: 7. The CDR3 extends over 13 amino acids. CDR3 sequence: CASSLARGRAVFF. The CDR3 bases are TGTGCCAGCAGTTTAGCGCGCGGGAGGGCCGTCTTCTTC.

The CDR3 sequence: CASSREFSYNEQFF. The CDR3 DNA follows: TGTGCCAGCAGCAGGGAGTTTTCCTACAATGAGCAGTTCTTC. The genes are TRBV6-2 or TRBV6-3 and TRBJ2-1, with D tentatively TRBD1 or TRBD2 (5 bases each). Between the trimmed V and J ends, which lost 6 bases and 1 base, there was a span of 10 bases. The CDR3 is 14 amino acids. Germline V gene data show CDR1 as MNHEY and CDR2 as SVGEGT.

V gene TRBV12-3 or TRBV12-4 combines with J gene TRBJ2-4, with TRBD2 matching 7 bases. The CDR3 length is 14 residues. V lost 5 bases and J lost 4; bases outside the gene matches: 5. CDR3 DNA: TGTGCCAGCAGTGCCTGGGAGGGGAAAAACATTCAGTACTTC. It yields the protein CASSAWEGKNIQYF.

This clonotype appeared many times. V usage is TRBV28 and J usage is TRBJ2-2; D is undetermined. Germline V gives CDR1 MDHEN, CDR2 SYDVKM. CDR3 length: 13 residues. Trimming took off 5 bases at V and 4 bases at J, with 8 bases between the two ends. CDR3 in DNA: TGTGCCAGCAGTCCCCCCTCCACCGGGGAGCTGTTTTTT. This sequence encodes CASSPPSTGELFF.

This clonotype was seen ten or more times. V usage is TRBV2 and J usage is TRBJ2-3; D is unclear. Trimming took 8 bases from V and 4 from J, leaving 10 bases between them. From germline, CDR1 is SNHLY and CDR2 FYNNEI. This CDR3 spans 12 amino acids. The CDR3 coding sequence is TGTGCCAGCGCCGGAGACCCAGATACGCAGTATTTT. Translating it yields CASAGDPDTQYF.

The rearrangement joins TRBV10-3 to TRBJ2-5; 7 positions agree with TRBD1. The CDR3 extends over 14 amino acids. The germline CDR1 and CDR2 sequences are ENHRY and SYGVKD. V lost 6 bases and J lost 5; bases outside the gene matches: 9. CDR3 nucleotide sequence: TGTGCCATCAGAGAGACAGGGATCACCGAGACCCAGTACTTC. Translated: CAIRETGITETQYF.

The chain carries TRBV30 and TRBJ2-1, with D unclear. This CDR3 has 10 amino acids. Germline V gives CDR1 GTSNPN, CDR2 SVGIG (reference sequence). Between the trimmed V and J ends, which lost 3 bases and 8 bases, there was a span of 5 bases. The CDR3: CAWRSDEQFF. CDR3 bases: TGTGCCTGGAGATCTGATGAGCAGTTCTTC.

Of note for this clonotype: The CDR3 end shows no conserved phenylalanine or tryptophan, and so a read error is likely. The V call is TRBV29-1, the J call TRBJ2-7; TRBD1 agrees at 9 bases. The CDR3 covers 14 residues. The V and J ends lost 1 base and 1 base, in that order; junction bases with no gene match: 2. Germline V gene sequence: CDR1 SQVTM, CDR2 ANQGSEA. CDR3: CSVEGTGESYEQYS. For the CDR3, the DNA is TGCAGCGTTGAAGGGACAGGGGAGTCCTACGAGCAGTACTCC.

This clonotype was seen a handful of times. This chain connects TRBV6-5 to TRBJ2-3, with D hard to call. Trimming cost V 2 bases and J 2 bases, with 14 bases left between them. The CDR3 extends over 16 amino acids. Germline-derived CDR1 and CDR2 are MNHEY and SVGAGI. DNA for the CDR3: TGTGCCAGCAGTTACGGACGCGGCGTCCTCACAGATACGCAGTATTTT. This codes for CASSYGRGVLTDTQYF.

This clonotype has only a few counts. V gene TRBV3-1 combines with J gene TRBJ2-3; the D is unclear. Germline CDR1 and CDR2: LGHDT and YNNKEL (reference sequence). This CDR3 is 14 amino acids long. The V end was cut by 4 bases, the J end by 4 bases, with 12 bases between. CDR3 bases: TGTGCCAGCAGCCCCGATGGGTCGGCAGATACGCAGTATTTT. Encoded protein: CASSPDGSADTQYF.

The J gene is TRBJ1-6, the V gene TRBV4-1; D perhaps matches TRBD1 (5 bases). CDR1 and CDR2 from the germline V gene are MGHRA and YSYEKL. Deletions cut 3 bases from V and 8 bases from J, with 11 bases between. This CDR3 contains 14 residues. The CDR3 nucleotides read TGCGCCAGCAGCCAGGGGGAGAGTTATTCACCCCTCCACTTT. Amino acid sequence: CASSQGESYSPLHF.

The chain couples TRBV25-1 to TRBJ1-1; TRBD1 is a possible D gene (5 bases). Per the germline V gene, CDR1 is MGHDK and CDR2 is SYGVNS. This CDR3 contains 11 residues. V was pared by 4 bases and J by 10 bases, with 10 bases between. This CDR3 reads CASSVGAAAFF. In nucleotides, the CDR3 is TGTGCCAGCAGTGTTGGGGCAGCAGCTTTCTTT.

V is TRBV4-1 and J is TRBJ2-2, with D perhaps given as TRBD1 or TRBD2 (6 bases each). The CDR3 spans 16 residues. Germline V gene sequence: CDR1 MGHRA, CDR2 YSYEKL. With 5 bases removed from V and 8 bases from J, the gap between germline ends came to 21 bases. CDR3 protein: CASSFEPRGQEGELFF. The CDR3 DNA sequence: TGCGCCAGCAGCTTTGAACCTCGGGGGCAAGAGGGGGAGCTGTTTTTT.

The DNA for the CDR3 is TGTGCCAGCAGCTTGAGACGGATGGCGGAGACCCAGTACTTC. As protein: CASSLRRMAETQYF. V is TRBV5-6 and J is TRBJ2-5; D is ambiguous. Trimming took 1 base from V and 5 from J, leaving 12 bases between them. CDR1 is SGHDT and CDR2 is YYEEEE in the germline V gene. The CDR3 totals 14 residues.

This clonotype was counted only a few times. This sequence joins TRBV6-2 or TRBV6-3 and TRBJ2-7; tentatively, D is TRBD1 or TRBD2 (5 bases each). Germline values: CDR1 MNHEY, CDR2 SVGEGT. The CDR3 spans 13 residues. V lost 3 bases to trimming and J lost 3 bases, with 9 bases between them. The CDR3 protein is CASSYPGGYEQYF. CDR3 sequence (DNA): TGTGCCAGCAGTTATCCTGGGGGCTACGAGCAGTACTTC.

V is TRBV12-3 or TRBV12-4 and J is TRBJ2-4, with TRBD2 matching 7 bases. With 3 bases clipped from V and 1 base from J, the junction kept 6 bases outside the gene matches. This CDR3 has 16 amino acids. The CDR3, as DNA: TGTGCCAGCAGTTTCAGCGCGGGAGCTGCCAAAAACATTCAGTACTTC. It specifies CASSFSAGAAKNIQYF.

This clonotype was recorded a few times. This chain joins TRBV7-9 and TRBJ2-1; D remains unclear. The V gene lost 0 bases and the J gene lost 5 bases, with 14 bases spanning the gap. CDR1 and CDR2 (germline): SEHNR, FQNEAQ (reference sequence). The CDR3 sequence is 16 residues long. CDR3 nucleotides: TGTGCCAGCAGCTTAGCCACAGCAGCCCCAAACAATGAGCAGTTCTTC. As protein: CASSLATAAPNNEQFF.

The chain employs TRBV30 and TRBJ2-3; either TRBD1 or TRBD2 may fit D (5 bases each). V was trimmed by 0 bases and J by 5 bases, leaving 9 bases between them. There are 13 residues in the CDR3. CDR1 and CDR2 from the germline V gene are GTSNPN and SVGIG (reference sequence). The CDR3 here is CAWSVYGGDTQYF. The CDR3 DNA reads as TGTGCCTGGAGTGTATATGGGGGAGATACGCAGTATTTT.

This clonotype has just a few counts. The chain's CDR3 is CASSVDPGGYLNEQFF. CDR3 coding DNA: TGTGCCAGCAGCGTAGATCCGGGGGGTTACTTAAATGAGCAGTTCTTC. V is TRBV9 and J is TRBJ2-1, with 7 nucleotides matching TRBD2. The J segment lost 7 bases and the V segment lost 0 bases, leaving 10 bases of the junction unmatched. The CDR3 extends over 16 amino acids. Germline CDR1 is SGDLS and CDR2 is YYNGEE.

This chain connects TRBV12-3 or TRBV12-4 to TRBJ1-5; D is undetermined. Between the trimmed V and J ends, which lost 3 bases and 7 bases, there was a span of 10 bases. The CDR3 has 13 residues. The CDR3 coding sequence is TGTGCCAGCAGTTTTTGGTTGGCACAGCCCCAGCATTTT. Its protein product is CASSFWLAQPQHF.

J is TRBJ2-3 and V is TRBV12-5; no clear D gene. The V end was cut by 4 bases, the J end by 1 base, with 3 bases between. Germline V gives CDR1 LGHNT, CDR2 FRNRAP. This CDR3 is 12 amino acids long. CDR3 nucleotide sequence: TGTGCTAGTGGTTCGCGCACAGATACGCAGTATTTT. This codes for CASGSRTDTQYF.

This chain joins TRBV5-4 and TRBJ2-3; 9 bases agree with TRBD1. CDR1 is SGHNT and CDR2 is YYREEE in the germline V gene (reference sequence). This CDR3 is 18 amino acids long. J was trimmed by 6 bases and V by 2 bases; bases with no gene match: 16. The DNA for the CDR3 is TGTGCCAGCAGCTTTTACCTGGGGAGGACAGGGGTAGGGGATACGCAGTATTTT. This encodes CASSFYLGRTGVGDTQYF.

This clonotype turned up a few times. The chain employs TRBV18 and TRBJ2-1, with D unresolved. Trimming cost V 0 bases and J 5 bases, with 5 bases left between them. CDR1 is KGHSH, CDR2 LQKENI, per germline. The CDR3 has 13 residues. The CDR3 reads CASSPPVNNEQFF. CDR3 DNA: TGTGCCAGCTCACCACCGGTAAACAATGAGCAGTTCTTC.